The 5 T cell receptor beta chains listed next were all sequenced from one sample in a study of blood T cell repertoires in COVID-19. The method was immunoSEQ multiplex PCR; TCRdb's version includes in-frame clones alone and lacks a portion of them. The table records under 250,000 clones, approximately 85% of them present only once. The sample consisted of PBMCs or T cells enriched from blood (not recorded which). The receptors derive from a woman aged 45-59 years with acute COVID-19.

DNA for the CDR3: TGTGCCAGCAGCTTCCCATCGACAGGCTCAGATACGCAGTATTTT. It encodes CASSFPSTGSDTQYF. The genes are TRBV13 and TRBJ2-3, with TRBD1 as a possible D gene (6 bases). V was clipped by 3 bases and J by 4 bases, with 14 bases between them. The CDR3 consists of 15 residues. Germline loops: CDR1 PRHDT, CDR2 FYEKMQ (reference sequence).

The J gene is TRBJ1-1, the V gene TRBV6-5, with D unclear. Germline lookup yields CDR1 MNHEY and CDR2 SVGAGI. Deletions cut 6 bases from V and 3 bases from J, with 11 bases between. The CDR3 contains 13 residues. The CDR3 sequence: CASSRVRDTEAFF. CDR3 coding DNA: TGTGCCAGCAGCCGTGTTCGGGACACTGAAGCTTTCTTT.

CDR3 protein: CASSASMTSGGDGSQFF. Here the CDR3 DNA reads TGTGCCAGCAGTGCATCCATGACTAGCGGGGGGGACGGATCACAGTTCTTC. The V call is TRBV6-1, the J call TRBJ2-1; 14 nucleotides match TRBD2. V was clipped by 4 bases and J by 13 bases; unmatched bases: 15. This CDR3 contains 17 residues. Germline loops: CDR1 MNHNS, CDR2 SASEGT.

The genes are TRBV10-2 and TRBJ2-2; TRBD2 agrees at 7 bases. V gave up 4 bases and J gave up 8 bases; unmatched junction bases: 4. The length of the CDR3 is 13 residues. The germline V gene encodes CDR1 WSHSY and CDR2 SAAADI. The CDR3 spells CASSAGGIGELFF. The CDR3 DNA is TGCGCCAGCAGTGCGGGGGGTATAGGGGAGCTGTTTTTT.

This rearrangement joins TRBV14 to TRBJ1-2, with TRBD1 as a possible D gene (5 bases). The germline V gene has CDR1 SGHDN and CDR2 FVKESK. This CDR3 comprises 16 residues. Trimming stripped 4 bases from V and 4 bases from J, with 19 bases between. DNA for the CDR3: TGTGCCAGCAGCCCTGGACACTCCGTGTGGGGCTATGGCTACACCTTC. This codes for CASSPGHSVWGYGYTF.